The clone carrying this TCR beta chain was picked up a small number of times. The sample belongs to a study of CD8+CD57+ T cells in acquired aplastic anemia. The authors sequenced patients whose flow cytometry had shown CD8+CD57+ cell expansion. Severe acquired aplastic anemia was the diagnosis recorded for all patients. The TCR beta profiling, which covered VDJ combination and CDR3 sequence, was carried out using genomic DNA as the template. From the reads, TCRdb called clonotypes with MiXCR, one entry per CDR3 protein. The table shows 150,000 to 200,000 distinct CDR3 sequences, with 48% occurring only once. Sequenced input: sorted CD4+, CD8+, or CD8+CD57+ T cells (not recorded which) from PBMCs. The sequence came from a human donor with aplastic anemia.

CDR3 in amino acids: CASSLGGGDNEKLFF. CDR3 sequence (DNA): TGTGCCAGCAGCTTGGGCGGAGGGGATAATGAAAAACTGTTTTTT. V is TRBV5-6 and J is TRBJ1-4; tentatively, D is TRBD1 (5 bases). The CDR3 runs to 15 residues. V gave up 0 bases and J gave up 4 bases, with 10 bases separating them. Germline CDR1 reads SGHDT; CDR2 reads YYEEEE.